This TCR beta chain was sequenced in a study of T cell clonality in common variable immunodeficiency. This clone appeared a few times. The antigen remains unidentified. The DNA ends 3 residues before the CDR3 does, and the rest of the CDR3 is filled in from the germline J gene. The table came from immunoSEQ multiplex PCR; TCRdb's copy has only in-frame clones and leaves some out. Altogether 28,000 or so clones were found in the sample, and no singletons occur. Patients and controls were mostly of Caucasian heritage. Study-level findings and limits: Reportedly, TCR beta sequences from common variable immunodeficiency showed fewer deletions and N-nucleotide insertions. What drives increased CVID clonality needs T cell subpopulation sequencing.

Trimming cost V 5 bases and J 1 base; bases outside gene matches: 4. Germline assignment: CDR1 SGHTA and CDR2 FQGNSA. This CDR3 has 14 residues. The source material was peripheral blood mononuclear cells. The TCR comes from a human donor with common variable immunodeficiency. This chain uses TRBV7-2 with TRBJ1-1, with 7 positions matching TRBD1. Incomplete CDR3 DNA: TGTGCCAGCAGCCTCAGGGGGGCGAACACTGAA. It yields the protein CASSLRGANTE. The CDR3 reads in full as CASSLRGANTEAFF. Complete variable domain (other parts from reference TRBV7-2 and TRBJ1-1): GAGVSQSPSNKVTEKGKDVELRCDPISGHTALYWYRQSLGQGLEFLIYFQGNSAPDKSGLPSDRFSAERTGGSVSTLTIQRTQQEDSAVYLCASSLRGANTEAFFGQGTRLTVV.